This T cell receptor beta chain was recorded in a study of CD8 T cells in ankylosing spondylitis. With respect to this clonotype: Its matching antigen is unknown.

Trimming removed 0 bases from V and 3 bases from J, with 5 bases in between. Germline CDR1 is DFQATT and CDR2 is SNEGSKA (reference sequence). The CDR3 has 12 amino acids. Whole-study results and caveats: What appeared characteristic of ankylosing spondylitis blood was a TCR beta motif of 7 or 8 highly homologous variants. There was reportedly significant enrichment of clones that were disease-linked in matched ankylosing spondylitis synovial fluid.

Each CDR3 protein is one row after TCRdb ran MiXCR on the 5' RACE reads. The top ten clones hold 0.95% to 1.1% of a sample with around 430,000 distinct CDR3 sequences, approximately 17% of them seen once. The genes are TRBV20-1 and TRBJ1-2; D call uncertain. Material: blood, either unsorted or a sorted T cell fraction (not recorded which). This sequence originates from a male donor with ankylosing spondylitis. The CDR3 bases are TGCAGTGCTAGAGATTGGGACTATGGCTACACCTTC. This codes for CSARDWDYGYTF.